These 17 T cell receptor beta chains share one sample of origin, sequenced in a study of human T cells and chemical hapten exposure. Regarding time point: patch test 3, about 24 weeks after DPC sensitization. Treatment reported: therapeutic diphenylcyclopropenone sensitization with weekly scalp DPC. One entry per CDR3 protein, called by TCRdb with MiXCR from the RACE reads. Here the sample spans about 110,000 distinct CDR3 sequences, less than 40% being singletons. This material consisted of whole blood, taken in connection with sensitization to the hapten diphenylcyclopropenone (DPC). The receptors come from a man between 35 and 55 years old with alopecia areata. Some clones in this sample may be carry-over from other donors' samples.

This clonotype was counted between two and nine times. V gene TRBV7-9 combines with J gene TRBJ2-7; 7 positions match TRBD2. The junction had 10 bases not matched to a gene; V was cut back by 1 base and J by 7 bases. CDR1 and CDR2 from the germline V gene are SEHNR and FQNEAQ (reference sequence). The CDR3 is made up of 15 amino acids. The CDR3 coding sequence is TGTGCCAGCAGCTTAGTTGGGACTATCGGAGGGGAGCAGTACGTC. Translating it yields CASSLVGTIGGEQYV.

The gene calls are TRBV25-1 and TRBJ1-2; 12 bases fit TRBD1. Germline CDR1 reads MGHDK; CDR2 reads SYGVNS. The CDR3 spans 18 residues. V was clipped by 3 bases and J by 4 bases; unmatched bases: 12. CDR3 sequence reads: CASSDRTGTGGVGYGYTF. CDR3 nucleotides: TGTGCCAGCAGTGATAGAACCGGGACAGGGGGCGTTGGCTATGGCTACACCTTC.

This clonotype has only a few counts. The chain joins TRBV12-3 or TRBV12-4 to TRBJ2-3; perhaps TRBD2 as D (6 bases). V lost 6 bases, J lost 0 bases, and 13 bases lay in between. The CDR3 is 15 amino acids. CDR3 in amino acids: CASRQLAISTDTQYF. CDR3 coding DNA: TGTGCCAGCAGACAACTAGCTATTAGCACAGATACGCAGTATTTT.

This clonotype has only a few counts. The CDR3 is CAISDRGREPRTDTQYF. For the CDR3, the DNA is TGTGCCATCAGTGATAGGGGCAGGGAACCACGCACAGATACGCAGTATTTT. The rearrangement links TRBV10-3 to TRBJ2-3; D is possibly TRBD1 (5 bases). The germline gives CDR1 ENHRY, CDR2 SYGVKD. Trimming took off 3 bases at V and 1 base at J, with 17 bases between the two ends. The CDR3 has 17 residues.

The chain has TRBV6-5 and TRBJ2-5; 7 bases match TRBD1. Looked up from germline, CDR1 is MNHEY and CDR2 is SVGAGI. The CDR3 is 17 residues long. The V segment lost 3 bases and the J segment 5 bases; nucleotides outside the gene matches: 15. The CDR3 loop is CASSYRSPGQSFETQYF. CDR3 DNA sequence: TGTGCCAGCAGTTATCGCTCTCCGGGACAGAGCTTCGAGACCCAGTACTTC.

This clonotype appeared a few times. V and J are TRBV25-1 and TRBJ2-2; maybe TRBD2 (5 bases). The germline V and J ends were trimmed by 7 bases and 4 bases, with 13 bases remaining between them. The CDR3 has 14 amino acids. Per the germline V gene, CDR1 is MGHDK and CDR2 is SYGVNS. CDR3 in amino acids: CASKEAGRTGELFF. The DNA of the CDR3 is TGTGCCAGCAAAGAGGCGGGTCGCACCGGGGAGCTGTTTTTT.

This clonotype appeared a single time. V gene TRBV5-1 combines with J gene TRBJ2-6; D not resolved. Germline CDR1 SGHRS, CDR2 YFSETQ. Trimming stripped 3 bases from V and 2 bases from J, with 9 bases between. The CDR3 runs to 15 residues. The CDR3 sequence: CASSSGGTGANVLTF. As DNA, the CDR3 is TGCGCCAGCAGCTCGGGCGGAACTGGGGCCAACGTCCTGACTTTC.

This chain links TRBV12-3 or TRBV12-4 with TRBJ2-3, with 7 bases lining up with TRBD1. The CDR3 sequence is 15 residues long. After removal of 7 bases from V and 7 bases from J, the junction contained 14 bases not matched to a gene. CDR3 sequence reads: CASTPPGQRVNTQYF. The CDR3 DNA sequence: TGTGCCAGCACTCCACCGGGACAGCGTGTAAATACGCAGTATTTT.

The chain couples TRBV11-1 to TRBJ2-2; D perhaps matches TRBD2 (6 bases). Germline values: CDR1 SGHAT, CDR2 FQDESV (reference sequence). This CDR3 comprises 16 residues. Trimming cost V 7 bases and J 4 bases, with 19 bases left between them. In DNA, the CDR3 is TGTGCCAGCAAACCTCCGGGACTTATCTCCACCGGGGAGCTGTTTTTT. This encodes CASKPPGLISTGELFF.

This clonotype came up a few times. The chain couples TRBV19 to TRBJ2-5, with a tentative D call TRBD2 (5 bases). Trimming pared 1 base from V and 5 bases from J, leaving 17 bases between. The CDR3 is 16 residues long. Germline V CDR1 and CDR2: LNHDA, SQIVND (reference sequence). The CDR3 DNA reads TGTGCCAGTAGTATAGTTGTTAGCTCGGGGATGGAGACCCAGTACTTC. It encodes CASSIVVSSGMETQYF.

This sequence joins TRBV7-6 and TRBJ2-1; 9 nucleotides align to TRBD2. Germline-derived CDR1 and CDR2 are SGHVS and FNYEAQ. V lost 2 bases, J lost 10 bases, and 15 bases stayed unmatched. CDR3 length: 17 amino acids. The CDR3 DNA is TGTGCCAGCAGCTTATACGGCGGGGGGGGAGTTAAGGGAGAGCAGTTCTTC. Its translation: CASSLYGGGGVKGEQFF.

The chain carries TRBV20-1 and TRBJ2-3, with no clear D. The CDR3 consists of 11 residues. Trimming cost V 3 bases and J 8 bases, with 9 bases left between them. The germline V gene has CDR1 DFQATT and CDR2 SNEGSKA (reference sequence). The chain's CDR3 is CSAREIGTQYF. DNA of the CDR3: TGCAGTGCTAGGGAGATCGGTACGCAGTATTTT.

The chain joins TRBV30 to TRBJ1-1, with TRBD1 as a possible D gene (5 bases). The CDR3 contains 12 residues. The V and J ends lost 8 bases and 0 bases respectively, with 10 bases between them. Germline CDR1 and CDR2: GTSNPN and SVGIG (reference sequence). CDR3 coding DNA: TGTGCCCGAGACAGCATGAACACTGAAGCTTTCTTT. Translated, it gives CARDSMNTEAFF.

The chain carries TRBV9 and TRBJ1-1; D not resolved. The CDR3 runs to 13 residues. Deletions cut 1 base from V and 1 base from J, with 5 bases between. The germline CDR1 and CDR2 sequences are SGDLS and YYNGEE. The CDR3 DNA sequence: TGTGCCAGCAGCGTATTGAGGAACACTGAAGCTTTCTTT. Its translation is CASSVLRNTEAFF. Supplemented by reference TRBV9 and TRBJ1-1, the full variable domain reads DSGVTQTPKHLITATGQRVTLRCSPRSGDLSVYWYQQSLDQGLQFLIQYYNGEERAKGNILERFSAQQFPDLHSELNLSSLELGDSALYFCASSVLRNTEAFFGQGTRLTVV.

This clonotype has more than one count but fewer than ten. The genes are TRBV19 and TRBJ2-1; 11 bases agree with TRBD1. The length of the CDR3 is 16 residues. V lost 4 bases to trimming and J lost 3 bases; unmatched junction nucleotides: 5. Germline V gives CDR1 LNHDA, CDR2 SQIVND (reference sequence). In DNA form, the CDR3 reads TGTGCCAGTAGTAAAACCGGGACAGGGGGCTACAATGAGCAGTTCTTC. Amino acids: CASSKTGTGGYNEQFF.

The rearrangement uses TRBV7-2 and TRBJ2-7; TRBD2 matches at 7 bases. Germline CDR1 reads SGHTA; CDR2 reads FQGNSA. The CDR3 consists of 13 residues. V lost 4 bases and J lost 7; bases outside the gene matches: 7. The CDR3 DNA is TGTGCCAGCAGCTCCATAGCGGGTCTGGAGCAGTACGTC. This codes for CASSSIAGLEQYV.

V is TRBV20-1 and J is TRBJ1-3, with TRBD1 matching 8 bases. The CDR3 runs 11 residues. The V gene's germline CDR1 is DFQATT and CDR2 SNEGSKA (reference sequence). The ends lost 2 bases at V and 16 bases at J; junction bases unmatched: 7. CDR3 loop: CSARSPAGGYF. CDR3 nucleotide sequence: TGCAGTGCTAGAAGTCCCGCAGGGGGCTATTTT.